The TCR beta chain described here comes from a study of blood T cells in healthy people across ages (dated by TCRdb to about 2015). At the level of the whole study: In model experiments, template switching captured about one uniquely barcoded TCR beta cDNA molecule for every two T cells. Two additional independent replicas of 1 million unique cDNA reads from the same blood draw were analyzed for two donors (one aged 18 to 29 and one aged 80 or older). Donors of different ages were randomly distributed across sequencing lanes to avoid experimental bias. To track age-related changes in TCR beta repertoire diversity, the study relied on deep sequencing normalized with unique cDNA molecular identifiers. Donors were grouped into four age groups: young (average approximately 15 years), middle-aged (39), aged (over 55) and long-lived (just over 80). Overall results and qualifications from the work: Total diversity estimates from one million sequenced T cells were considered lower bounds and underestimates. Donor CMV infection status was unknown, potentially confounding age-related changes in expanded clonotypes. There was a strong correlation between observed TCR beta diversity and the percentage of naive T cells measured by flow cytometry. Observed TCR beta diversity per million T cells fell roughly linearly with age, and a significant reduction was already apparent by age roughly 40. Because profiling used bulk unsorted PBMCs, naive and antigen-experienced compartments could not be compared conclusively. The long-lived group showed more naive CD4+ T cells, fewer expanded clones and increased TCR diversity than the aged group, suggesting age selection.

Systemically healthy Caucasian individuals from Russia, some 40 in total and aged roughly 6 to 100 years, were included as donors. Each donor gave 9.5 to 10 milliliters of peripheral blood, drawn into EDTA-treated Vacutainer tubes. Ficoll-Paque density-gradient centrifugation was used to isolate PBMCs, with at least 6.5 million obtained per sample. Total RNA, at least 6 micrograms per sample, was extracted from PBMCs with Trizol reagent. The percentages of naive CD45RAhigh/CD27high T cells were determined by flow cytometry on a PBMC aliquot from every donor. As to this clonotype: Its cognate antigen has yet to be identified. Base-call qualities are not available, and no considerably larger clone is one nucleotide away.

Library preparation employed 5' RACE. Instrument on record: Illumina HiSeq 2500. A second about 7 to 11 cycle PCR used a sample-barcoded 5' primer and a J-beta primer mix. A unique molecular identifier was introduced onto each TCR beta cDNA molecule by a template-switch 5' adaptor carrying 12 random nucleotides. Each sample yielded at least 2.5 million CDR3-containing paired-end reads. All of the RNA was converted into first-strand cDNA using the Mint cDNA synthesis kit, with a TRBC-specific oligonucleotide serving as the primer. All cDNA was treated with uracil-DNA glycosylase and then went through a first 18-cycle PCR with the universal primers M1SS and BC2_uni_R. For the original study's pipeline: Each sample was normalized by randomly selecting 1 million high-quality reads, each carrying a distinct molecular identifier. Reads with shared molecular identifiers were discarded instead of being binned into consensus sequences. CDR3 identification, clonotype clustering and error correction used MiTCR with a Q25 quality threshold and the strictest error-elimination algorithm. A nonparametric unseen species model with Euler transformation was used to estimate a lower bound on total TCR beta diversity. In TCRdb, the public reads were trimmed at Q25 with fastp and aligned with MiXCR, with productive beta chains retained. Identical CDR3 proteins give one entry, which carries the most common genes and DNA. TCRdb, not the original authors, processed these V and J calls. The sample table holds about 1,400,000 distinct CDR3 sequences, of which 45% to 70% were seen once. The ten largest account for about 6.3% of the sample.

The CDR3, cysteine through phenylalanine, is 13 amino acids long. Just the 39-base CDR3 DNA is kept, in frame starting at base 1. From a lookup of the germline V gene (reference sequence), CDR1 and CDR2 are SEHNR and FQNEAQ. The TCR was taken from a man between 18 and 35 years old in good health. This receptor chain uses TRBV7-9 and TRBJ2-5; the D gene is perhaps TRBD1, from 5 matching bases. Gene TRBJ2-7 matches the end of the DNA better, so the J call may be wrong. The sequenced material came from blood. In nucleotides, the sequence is TGTGCCAGCAGCTTAAGTTGGGGCGACGAGCAGTACTTC. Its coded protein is CASSLSWGDEQYF.